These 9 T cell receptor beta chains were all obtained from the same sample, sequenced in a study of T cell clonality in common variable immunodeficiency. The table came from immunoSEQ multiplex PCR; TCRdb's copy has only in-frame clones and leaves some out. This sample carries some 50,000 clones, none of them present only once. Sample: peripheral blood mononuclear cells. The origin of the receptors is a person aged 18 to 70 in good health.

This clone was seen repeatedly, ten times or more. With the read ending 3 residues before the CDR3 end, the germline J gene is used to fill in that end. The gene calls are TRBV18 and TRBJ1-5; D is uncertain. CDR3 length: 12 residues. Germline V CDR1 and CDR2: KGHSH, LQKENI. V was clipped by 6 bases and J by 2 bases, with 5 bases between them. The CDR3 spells CASSARNQPQHF. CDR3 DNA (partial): TGTGCCAGCTCGGCTCGCAATCAGCCC.

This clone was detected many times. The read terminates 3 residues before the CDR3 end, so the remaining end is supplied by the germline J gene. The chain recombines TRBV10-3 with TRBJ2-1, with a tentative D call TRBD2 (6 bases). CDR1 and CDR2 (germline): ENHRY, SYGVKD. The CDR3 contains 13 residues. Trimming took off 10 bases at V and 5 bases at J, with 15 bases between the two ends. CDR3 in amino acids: CASAGLANNEQFF. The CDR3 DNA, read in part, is TGTGCCAGTGCCGGTCTAGCGAACAATGAG.

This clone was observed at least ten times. The CDR3 loop is CASSGQPYYEQYF. Incomplete CDR3 DNA: TGTGCCAGTTCAGGGCAGCCTTACTACGAG. The V call is TRBV19, the J call TRBJ2-7; D is possibly TRBD1 (5 bases). The read halts 3 residues ahead of the CDR3 end, with the missing end drawn from the germline J gene. This CDR3 is built from 13 residues. V lost 8 bases and J 3 bases, leaving 14 bases between the germline ends. Germline V gene lookup returns CDR1 LNHDA and CDR2 SQIVND (reference sequence).

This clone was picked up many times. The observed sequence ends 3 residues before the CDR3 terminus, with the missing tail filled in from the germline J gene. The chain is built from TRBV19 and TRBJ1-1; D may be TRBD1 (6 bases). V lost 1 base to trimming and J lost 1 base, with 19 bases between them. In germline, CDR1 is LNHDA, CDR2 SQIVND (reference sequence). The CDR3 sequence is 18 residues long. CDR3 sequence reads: CASSIGNLRGRSNTEAFF. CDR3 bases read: TGTGCCAGTAGTATAGGGAATTTGAGGGGGAGATCGAACACTGAA.

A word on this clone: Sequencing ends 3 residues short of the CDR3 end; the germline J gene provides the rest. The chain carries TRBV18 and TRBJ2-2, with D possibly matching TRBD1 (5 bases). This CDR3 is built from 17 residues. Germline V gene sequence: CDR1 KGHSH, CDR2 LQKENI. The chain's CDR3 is CASSPQGASATNEKLFF. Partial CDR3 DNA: TGTGCCAGCTCACCACAAGGGGCCTCAGCAACTAATGAAAAG.

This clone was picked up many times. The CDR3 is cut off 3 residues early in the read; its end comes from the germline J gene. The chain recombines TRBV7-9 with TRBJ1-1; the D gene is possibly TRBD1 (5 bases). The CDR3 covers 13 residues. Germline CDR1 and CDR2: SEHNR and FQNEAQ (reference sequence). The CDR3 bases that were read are TGTGCCAGCATCACGGGGGAGGGTTCGGGA. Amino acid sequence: CASITGEGSG. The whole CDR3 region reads CASITGEGSGAFF.

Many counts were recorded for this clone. CDR3 bases read: TGTGCCAGTAGTATAGAGAGGTACAATGAG. It codes for CASSIERYNE. The full-length CDR3 reads as CASSIERYNEQFF. The chain links TRBV19 to TRBJ2-1; D is ambiguous. The read terminates 3 residues ahead of where the CDR3 ends, so the germline J gene completes it. There are 13 residues in the CDR3. Trimming shortened V by 0 bases and J by 4 bases, and 4 bases separated the two germline ends. Germline CDR1 LNHDA, CDR2 SQIVND (reference sequence).

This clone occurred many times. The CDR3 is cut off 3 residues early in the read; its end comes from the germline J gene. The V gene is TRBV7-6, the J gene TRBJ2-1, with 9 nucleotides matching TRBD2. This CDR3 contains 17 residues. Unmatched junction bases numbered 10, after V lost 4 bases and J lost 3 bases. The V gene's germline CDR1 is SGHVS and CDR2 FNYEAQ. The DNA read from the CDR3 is TGTGCCAGCAGCTATTCTAGCGGGGCTTTTTACTACAATGAG. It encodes CASSYSSGAFYYNE. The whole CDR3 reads CASSYSSGAFYYNEQFF.

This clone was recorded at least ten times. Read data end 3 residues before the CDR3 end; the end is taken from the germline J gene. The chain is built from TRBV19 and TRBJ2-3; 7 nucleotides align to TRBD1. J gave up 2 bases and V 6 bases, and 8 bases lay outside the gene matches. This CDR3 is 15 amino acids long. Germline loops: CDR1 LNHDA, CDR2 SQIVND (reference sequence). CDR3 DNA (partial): TGTGCCAGTAGAGCTCGGGACAGCGACACAGATACG. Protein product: CASRARDSDTDT. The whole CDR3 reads CASRARDSDTDTQYF. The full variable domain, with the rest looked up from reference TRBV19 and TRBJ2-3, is DGGITQSPKYLFRKEGQNVTLSCEQNLNHDAMYWYRQDPGQGLRLIYYSQIVNDFQKGDIAEGYSVSREKKESFPLTVTSAQKNPTAFYLCASRARDSDTDTQYFGPGTRLTVL.